This TCR beta chain was retrieved from a study of T cell clones after liver transplantation. Here immunoSEQ multiplex PCR was the method, and the copy in TCRdb shows in-frame clones only, minus some. This repertoire shows 99,000 or so clones, roughly four fifths found once; its top ten account for just under 1%. Notes on this clone: The antigen is unknown.

The germline V gene encodes CDR1 SQVTM and CDR2 ANQGSEA. This CDR3 has 15 amino acids. J gave up 5 bases and V 7 bases, and 11 bases lay outside the gene matches. Study-level results: Low donor cell numbers restricted donor-reactive repertoire measurement in two subjects. Post-transplant time points were not standardized, so conclusions are preliminary.

The TCR originated in a human donor who received a liver transplant. The specimen comprised CD4+ T cells from blood, sampled before liver transplant. The J gene is TRBJ2-5, the V gene TRBV29-1, with 12 bases lining up with TRBD1. The CDR3 DNA reads TGCAGCGGGGCGCCGGGACAGGGGGCACGGGAGACCCAGTACTTC. Protein product: CSGAPGQGARETQYF.